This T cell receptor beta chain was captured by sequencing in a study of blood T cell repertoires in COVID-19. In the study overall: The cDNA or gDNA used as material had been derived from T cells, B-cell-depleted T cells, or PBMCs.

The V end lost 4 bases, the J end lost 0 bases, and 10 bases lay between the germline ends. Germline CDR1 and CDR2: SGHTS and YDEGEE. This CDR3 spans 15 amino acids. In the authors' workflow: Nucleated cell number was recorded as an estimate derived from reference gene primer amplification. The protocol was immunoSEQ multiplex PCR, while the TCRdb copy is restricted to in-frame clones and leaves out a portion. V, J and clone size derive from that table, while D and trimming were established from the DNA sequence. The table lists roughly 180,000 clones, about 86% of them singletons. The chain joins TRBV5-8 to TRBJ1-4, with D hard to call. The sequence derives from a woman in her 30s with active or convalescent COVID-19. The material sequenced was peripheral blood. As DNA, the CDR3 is TGTGCCAGCAGCAGACGGACTGCAACTAATGAAAAACTGTTTTTT. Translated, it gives CASSRRTATNEKLFF. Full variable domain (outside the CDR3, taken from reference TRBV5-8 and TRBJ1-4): EAGVTQSPTHLIKTRGQQATLRCSPISGHTSVYWYQQALGLGLQFLLWYDEGEERNRGNFPPRFSGRQFPNYSSELNVNALELEDSALYLCASSRRTATNEKLFFGSGTQLSVL.